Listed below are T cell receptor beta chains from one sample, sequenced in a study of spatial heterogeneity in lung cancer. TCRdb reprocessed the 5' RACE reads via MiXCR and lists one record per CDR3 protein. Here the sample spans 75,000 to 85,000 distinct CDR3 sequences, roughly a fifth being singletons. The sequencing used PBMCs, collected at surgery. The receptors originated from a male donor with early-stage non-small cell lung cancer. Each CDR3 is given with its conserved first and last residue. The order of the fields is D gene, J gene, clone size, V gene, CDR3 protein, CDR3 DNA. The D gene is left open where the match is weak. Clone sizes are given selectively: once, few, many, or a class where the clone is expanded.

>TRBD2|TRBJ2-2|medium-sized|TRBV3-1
CASSQEAGAGVATGELFF
TGTGCCAGCAGCCAAGAAGCGGGGGCAGGGGTCGCCACCGGGGAGCTGTTTTTT
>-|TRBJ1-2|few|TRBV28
CASSGQTLYGYTF
TGTGCCAGCAGTGGGCAGACCCTCTATGGCTACACCTTC
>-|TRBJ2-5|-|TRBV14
CASSQEETQYF
TGTGCCAGCAGCCAAGAAGAGACCCAGTACTTC
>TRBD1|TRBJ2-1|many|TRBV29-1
CSVVRGPDEQFF
TGCAGCGTTGTTAGGGGGCCCGATGAGCAGTTCTTC
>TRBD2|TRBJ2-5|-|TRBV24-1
CATSGLMRGSGRKETQYF
TGTGCCACCAGTGGACTTATGCGAGGAAGCGGGAGAAAAGAGACCCAGTACTTC
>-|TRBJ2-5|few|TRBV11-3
CASSLNQETQYF
TGTGCCAGCAGCCTGAACCAAGAGACCCAGTACTTC
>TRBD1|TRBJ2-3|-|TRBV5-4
CASSSRTGGTDTQYF
TGTGCCAGCAGCTCCCGGACAGGGGGCACAGATACGCAGTATTTT
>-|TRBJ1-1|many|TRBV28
CASSFATGPNTEAFF
TGTGCCAGCAGTTTCGCCACAGGGCCCAACACTGAAGCTTTCTTT
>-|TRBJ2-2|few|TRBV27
CASSLIPGANTGELFF
TGTGCCAGCAGTTTAATTCCGGGGGCGAACACCGGGGAGCTGTTTTTT
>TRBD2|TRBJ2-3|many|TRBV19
CASSIVMLAGGSTDTQYF
TGTGCCAGTAGTATAGTTATGCTAGCGGGAGGATCTACAGATACGCAGTATTTT
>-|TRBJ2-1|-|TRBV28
CASSSLSGGLYNEQFF
TGTGCCAGCAGTTCTTTATCGGGGGGCCTCTACAATGAGCAGTTCTTC
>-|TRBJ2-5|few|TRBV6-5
CASSLITGFKETQYF
TGTGCCAGCAGCCTAATAACAGGGTTCAAGGAGACCCAGTACTTC
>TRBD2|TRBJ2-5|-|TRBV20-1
CSGAAGGRGETQYF
TGCAGTGGGGCGGCGGGGGGCCGCGGAGAGACCCAGTACTTC
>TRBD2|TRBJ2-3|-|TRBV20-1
CSASGLALTIGDTQYF
TGCAGTGCTTCAGGACTAGCCTTAACAATTGGAGATACGCAGTATTTT
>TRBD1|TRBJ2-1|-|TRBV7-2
CASTPREQGFGNEQFF
TGTGCCAGCACCCCGAGGGAACAGGGGTTTGGTAATGAGCAGTTCTTC
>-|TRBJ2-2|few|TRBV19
CASSLPGPYTGELFF
TGTGCCAGTAGTCTGCCGGGACCGTACACCGGGGAGCTGTTTTTT
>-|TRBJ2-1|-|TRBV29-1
CSVERSSYNEQFF
TGCAGCGTTGAGCGGAGCTCCTACAATGAGCAGTTCTTC
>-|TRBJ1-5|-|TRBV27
CASSLIGGGISNQPQHF
TGTGCCAGCAGCCTGATTGGAGGGGGTATAAGCAATCAGCCCCAGCATTTT
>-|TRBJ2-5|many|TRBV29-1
CSVENGGSETQYF
TGCAGCGTTGAAAATGGGGGGTCAGAGACCCAGTACTTC
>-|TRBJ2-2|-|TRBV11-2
CASSLDGHNTGELFF
TGTGCCAGCAGCTTAGATGGGCATAACACCGGGGAGCTGTTTTTT
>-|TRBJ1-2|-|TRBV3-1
CASSQEGGAEGYTF
TGTGCCAGCAGCCAAGAAGGGGGGGCGGAAGGCTACACCTTC
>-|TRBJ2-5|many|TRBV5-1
CASSPGIEETQYF
TGCGCCAGCAGCCCCGGGATTGAAGAGACCCAGTACTTC
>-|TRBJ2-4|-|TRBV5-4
CASSWGQRENIQYF
TGTGCCAGCAGCTGGGGACAACGGGAAAACATTCAGTACTTC
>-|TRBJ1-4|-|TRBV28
CASERSGARVTNEKLFF
TGTGCCAGCGAGAGGTCAGGGGCTCGTGTCACTAATGAAAAACTGTTTTTT
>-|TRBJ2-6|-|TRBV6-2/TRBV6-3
CASSSGVGANVLTF
TGTGCCAGCAGTTCCGGGGTTGGGGCCAACGTCCTGACTTTC
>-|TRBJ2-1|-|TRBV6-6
CASSYPTRGSSYNEQFF
TGTGCCAGCAGTTACCCGACTAGAGGTAGCTCCTACAATGAGCAGTTCTTC
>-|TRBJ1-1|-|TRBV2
CASTKENTEAFF
TGTGCCAGCACTAAGGAAAACACTGAAGCTTTCTTT
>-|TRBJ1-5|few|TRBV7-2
CVSSRDNNQPQHF
TGTGTCAGCAGCCGGGACAACAATCAGCCCCAGCATTTT
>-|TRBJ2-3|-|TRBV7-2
CASSPGTVNTQYF
TGTGCCAGCAGCCCCGGGACCGTTAATACGCAGTATTTT
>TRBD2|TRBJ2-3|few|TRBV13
CASSPRSLAGEATDTQYF
TGTGCCAGCAGCCCGAGATCTCTAGCGGGGGAGGCCACAGATACGCAGTATTTT
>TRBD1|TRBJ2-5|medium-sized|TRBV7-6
CASSLFVRGQGQETQYF
TGTGCCAGCAGCTTATTCGTCAGGGGACAGGGGCAAGAGACCCAGTACTTC
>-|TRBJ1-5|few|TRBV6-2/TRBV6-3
CASSLRRGKMPQHF
TGTGCCAGCAGTCTCCGCAGGGGCAAGATGCCCCAGCATTTT
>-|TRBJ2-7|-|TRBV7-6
CASSHDSYEQYF
TGTGCCAGCAGCCACGATTCCTACGAGCAGTACTTC
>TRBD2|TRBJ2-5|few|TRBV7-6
CASSPSGGQETQYF
TGTGCCAGCAGCCCTAGCGGGGGACAAGAGACCCAGTACTTC
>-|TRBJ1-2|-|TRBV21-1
CASSKKLIGAFLGYTF
TGTGCCAGCAGCAAAAAATTAATAGGGGCTTTTCTTGGCTACACCTTC
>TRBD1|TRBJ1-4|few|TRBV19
CASNRGRNEKLFF
TGTGCCAGTAATAGGGGGCGGAATGAAAAACTGTTTTTT
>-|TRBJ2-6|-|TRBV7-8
CASSARGARGANVLTF
TGTGCCAGCAGCGCAAGGGGGGCCCGGGGGGCCAACGTCCTGACTTTC
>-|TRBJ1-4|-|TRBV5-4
CASSLDPTNEKLFF
TGTGCCAGCAGCTTGGACCCAACTAATGAAAAACTGTTTTTT
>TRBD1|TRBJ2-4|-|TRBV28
CASSMNRGNIQYF
TGTGCCAGCAGCATGAACAGGGGGAACATTCAGTACTTC
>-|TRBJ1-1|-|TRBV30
CAWSRTVNTEAFF
TGTGCCTGGAGTAGGACAGTCAACACTGAAGCTTTCTTT
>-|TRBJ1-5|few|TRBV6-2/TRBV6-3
CASSARILDQPQHF
TGTGCCAGCAGTGCCCGGATCTTGGATCAGCCCCAGCATTTT